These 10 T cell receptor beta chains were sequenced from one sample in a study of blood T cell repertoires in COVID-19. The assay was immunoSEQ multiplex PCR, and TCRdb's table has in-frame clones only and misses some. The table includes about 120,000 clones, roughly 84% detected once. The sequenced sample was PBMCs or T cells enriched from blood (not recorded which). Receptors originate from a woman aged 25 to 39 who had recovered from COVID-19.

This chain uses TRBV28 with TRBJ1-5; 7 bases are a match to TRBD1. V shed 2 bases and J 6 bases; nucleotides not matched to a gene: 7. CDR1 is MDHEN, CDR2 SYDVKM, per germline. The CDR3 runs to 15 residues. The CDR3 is CASSLQGGRGQPQHF. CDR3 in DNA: TGTGCCAGCAGTTTACAAGGGGGCAGGGGTCAGCCCCAGCATTTT.

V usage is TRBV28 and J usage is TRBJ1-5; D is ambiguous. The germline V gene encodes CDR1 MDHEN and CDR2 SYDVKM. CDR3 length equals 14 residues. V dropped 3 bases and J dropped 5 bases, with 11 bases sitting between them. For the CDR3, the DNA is TGTGCCAGCAGTTTGAGTACCGGGGATCAGCCCCAGCATTTT. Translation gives CASSLSTGDQPQHF. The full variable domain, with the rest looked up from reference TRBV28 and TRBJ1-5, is DVKVTQSSRYLVKRTGEKVFLECVQDMDHENMFWYRQDPGLGLRLIYFSYDVKMKEKGDIPEGYSVSREKKERFSLILESASTNQTSMYLCASSLSTGDQPQHFGDGTRLSIL.

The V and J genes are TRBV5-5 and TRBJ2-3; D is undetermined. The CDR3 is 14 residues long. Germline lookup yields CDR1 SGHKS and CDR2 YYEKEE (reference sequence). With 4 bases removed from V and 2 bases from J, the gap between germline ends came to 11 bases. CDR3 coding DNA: TGTGCCAGCAGCCCCGATGCCTACACAGATACGCAGTATTTT. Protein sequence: CASSPDAYTDTQYF.

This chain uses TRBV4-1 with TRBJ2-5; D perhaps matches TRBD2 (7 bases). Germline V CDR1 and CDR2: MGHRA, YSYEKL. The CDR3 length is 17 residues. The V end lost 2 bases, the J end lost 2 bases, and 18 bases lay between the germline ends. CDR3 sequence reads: CASSQWGAGEQQETQYF. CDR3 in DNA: TGCGCCAGCAGCCAATGGGGGGCGGGGGAACAGCAAGAGACCCAGTACTTC.

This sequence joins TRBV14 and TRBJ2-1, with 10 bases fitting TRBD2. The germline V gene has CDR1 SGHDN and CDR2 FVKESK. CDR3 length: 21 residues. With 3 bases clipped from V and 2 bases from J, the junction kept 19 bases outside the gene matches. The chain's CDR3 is CASSQHVKREGLGWTYNEQFF. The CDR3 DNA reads TGTGCCAGCAGCCAGCATGTCAAGCGGGAGGGCCTAGGGTGGACCTACAATGAGCAGTTCTTC.

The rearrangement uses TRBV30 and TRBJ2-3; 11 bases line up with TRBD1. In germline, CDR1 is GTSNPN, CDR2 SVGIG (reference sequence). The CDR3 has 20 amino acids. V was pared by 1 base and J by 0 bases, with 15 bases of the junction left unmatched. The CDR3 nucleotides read TGTGCCTGGAGTGCGGGACAGGGGGAAGTTCTAGCGGGTAGCACAGATACGCAGTATTTT. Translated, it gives CAWSAGQGEVLAGSTDTQYF. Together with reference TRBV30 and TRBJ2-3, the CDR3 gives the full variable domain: SQTIHQWPATLVQPVGSPLSLECTVEGTSNPNLYWYRQAAGRGLQLLFYSVGIGQISSEVPQNLSASRPQDRQFILSSKKLLLSDSGFYLCAWSAGQGEVLAGSTDTQYFGPGTRLTVL.

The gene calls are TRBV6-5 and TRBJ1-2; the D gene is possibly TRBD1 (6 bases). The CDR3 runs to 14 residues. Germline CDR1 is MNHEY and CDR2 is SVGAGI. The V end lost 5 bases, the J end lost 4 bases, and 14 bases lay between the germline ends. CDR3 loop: CASSQPGTFYGYTF. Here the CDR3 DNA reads TGTGCCAGCAGTCAACCCGGGACATTCTATGGCTACACCTTC.

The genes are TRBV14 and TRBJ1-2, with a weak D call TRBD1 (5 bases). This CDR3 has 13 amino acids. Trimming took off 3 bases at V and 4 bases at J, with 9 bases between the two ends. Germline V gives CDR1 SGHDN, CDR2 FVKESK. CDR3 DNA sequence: TGTGCCAGCAGCCAGCGGGACGGCTATGGCTACACCTTC. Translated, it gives CASSQRDGYGYTF.

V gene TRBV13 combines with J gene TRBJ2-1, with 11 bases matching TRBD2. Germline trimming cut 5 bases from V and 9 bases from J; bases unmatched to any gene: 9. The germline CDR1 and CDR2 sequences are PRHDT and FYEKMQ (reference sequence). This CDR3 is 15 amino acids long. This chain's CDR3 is CASSLRLAGYGEQFF. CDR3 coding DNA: TGTGCCAGCAGCCTGAGACTAGCGGGATACGGTGAGCAGTTCTTC.

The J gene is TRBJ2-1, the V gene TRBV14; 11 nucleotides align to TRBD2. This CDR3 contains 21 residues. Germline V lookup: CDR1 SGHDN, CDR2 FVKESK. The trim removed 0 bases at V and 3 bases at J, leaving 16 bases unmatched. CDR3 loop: CASSQEFRRWGLAENYNEQFF. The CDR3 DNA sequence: TGTGCCAGCAGCCAAGAATTCAGAAGGTGGGGACTAGCGGAGAACTACAATGAGCAGTTCTTC.